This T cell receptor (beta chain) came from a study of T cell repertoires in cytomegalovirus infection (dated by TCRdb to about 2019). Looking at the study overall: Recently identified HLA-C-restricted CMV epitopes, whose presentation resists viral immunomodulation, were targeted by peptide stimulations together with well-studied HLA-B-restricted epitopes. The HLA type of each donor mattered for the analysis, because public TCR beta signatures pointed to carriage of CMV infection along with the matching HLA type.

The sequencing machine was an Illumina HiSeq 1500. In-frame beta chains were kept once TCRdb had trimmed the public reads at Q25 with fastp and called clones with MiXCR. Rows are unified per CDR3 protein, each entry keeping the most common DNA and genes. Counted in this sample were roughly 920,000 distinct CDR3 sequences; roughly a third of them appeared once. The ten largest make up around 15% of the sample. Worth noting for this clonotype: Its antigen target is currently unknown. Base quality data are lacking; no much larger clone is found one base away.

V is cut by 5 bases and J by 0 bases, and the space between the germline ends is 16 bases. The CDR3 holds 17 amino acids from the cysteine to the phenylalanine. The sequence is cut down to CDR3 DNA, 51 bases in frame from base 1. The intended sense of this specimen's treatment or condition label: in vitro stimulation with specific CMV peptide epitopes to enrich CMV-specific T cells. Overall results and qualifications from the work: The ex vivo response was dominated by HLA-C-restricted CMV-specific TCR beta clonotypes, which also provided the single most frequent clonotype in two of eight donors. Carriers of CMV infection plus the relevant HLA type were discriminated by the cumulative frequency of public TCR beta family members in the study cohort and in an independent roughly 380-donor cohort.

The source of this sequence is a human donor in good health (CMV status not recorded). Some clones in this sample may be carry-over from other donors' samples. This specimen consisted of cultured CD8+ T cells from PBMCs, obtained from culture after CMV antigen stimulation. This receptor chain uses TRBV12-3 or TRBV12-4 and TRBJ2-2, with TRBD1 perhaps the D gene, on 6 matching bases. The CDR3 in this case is CASSEDLGQANTGELFF. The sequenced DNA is TGTGCCAGCAGTGAGGATCTGGGACAAGCGAACACCGGGGAGCTGTTTTTT.